The entry below describes one T cell receptor (beta chain). This CDR3 region has 14 residues. Per the germline V gene, CDR1 is LGHNA and CDR2 is YSLEER. This sample stems from a study of CXCR3-negative and CXCR3-positive naive CD8 T cells. The libraries of TRB cDNA were prepared using 5' RACE with UMI labels. TCRdb re-called the 5' RACE reads and shows each CDR3 protein once, DNA omitted. The sample has about 40,000 distinct CDR3 sequences. Input material: memory CD8+ T cells from blood. V is TRBV4-3 and J is TRBJ2-3; TCRdb returns TRBD1, unconfirmable since there is no DNA. This clonotype originated in a human donor in good health. Some clones in this sample may be carry-over from other donors' samples. The CDR3 reads CASSQGTGTDTQYF.